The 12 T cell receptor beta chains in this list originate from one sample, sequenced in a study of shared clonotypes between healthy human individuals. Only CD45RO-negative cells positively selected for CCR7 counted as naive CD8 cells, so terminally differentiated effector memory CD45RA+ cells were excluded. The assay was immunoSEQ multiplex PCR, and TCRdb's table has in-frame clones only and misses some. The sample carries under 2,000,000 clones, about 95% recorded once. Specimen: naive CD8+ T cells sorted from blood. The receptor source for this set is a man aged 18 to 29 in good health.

CDR3 nucleotides: TGTGCCAGCAGCCAAGTTATCACAGCGGGTAATGAGCAGTTCTTC. This codes for CASSQVITAGNEQFF. The chain uses TRBV14 and TRBJ2-1; D perhaps matches TRBD2 (6 bases). This CDR3 comprises 15 residues. Trimming stripped 1 base from V and 7 bases from J, with 14 bases between. Germline V CDR1 and CDR2: SGHDN, FVKESK.

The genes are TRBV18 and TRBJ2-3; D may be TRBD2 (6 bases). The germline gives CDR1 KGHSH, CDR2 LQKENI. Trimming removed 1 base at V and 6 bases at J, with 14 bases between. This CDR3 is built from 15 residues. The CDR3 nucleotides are TGTGCCAGCTCACCACGGGCGGGGCATTGGGATACGCAGTATTTT. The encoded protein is CASSPRAGHWDTQYF. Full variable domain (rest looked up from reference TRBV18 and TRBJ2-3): NAGVMQNPRHLVRRRGQEARLRCSPMKGHSHVYWYRQLPEEGLKFMVYLQKENIIDESGMPKERFSAEFPKEGPSILRIQQVVRGDSAAYFCASSPRAGHWDTQYFGPGTRLTVL.

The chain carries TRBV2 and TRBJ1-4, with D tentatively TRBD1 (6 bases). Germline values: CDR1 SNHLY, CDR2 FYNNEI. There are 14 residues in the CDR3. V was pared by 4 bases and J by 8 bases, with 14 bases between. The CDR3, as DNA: TGTGCCAGCAGTGCACCGGACAGTCAAGAAAAACTGTTTTTT. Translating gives CASSAPDSQEKLFF. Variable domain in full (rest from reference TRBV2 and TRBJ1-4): EPEVTQTPSHQVTQMGQEVILRCVPISNHLYFYWYRQILGQKVEFLVSFYNNEISEKSEIFDDQFSVERPDGSNFTLKIRSTKLEDSAMYFCASSAPDSQEKLFFGSGTQLSVL.

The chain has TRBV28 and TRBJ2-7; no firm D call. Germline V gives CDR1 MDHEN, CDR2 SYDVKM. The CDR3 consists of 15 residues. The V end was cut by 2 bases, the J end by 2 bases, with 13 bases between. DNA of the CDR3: TGTGCCAGCAGTTTAGTCCCGGGTACAACCTACGAGCAGTACTTC. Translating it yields CASSLVPGTTYEQYF.

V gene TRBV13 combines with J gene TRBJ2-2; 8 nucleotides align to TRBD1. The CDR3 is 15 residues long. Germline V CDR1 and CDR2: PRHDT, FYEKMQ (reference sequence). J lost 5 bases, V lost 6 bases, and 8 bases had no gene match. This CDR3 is CASSTTGGGTGELFF. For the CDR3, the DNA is TGTGCCAGCAGTACCACAGGGGGAGGAACCGGGGAGCTGTTTTTT.

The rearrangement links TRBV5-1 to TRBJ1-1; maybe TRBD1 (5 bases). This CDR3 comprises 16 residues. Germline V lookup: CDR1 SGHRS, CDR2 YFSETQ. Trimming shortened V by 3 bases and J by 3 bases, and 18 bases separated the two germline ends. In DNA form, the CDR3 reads TGCGCCAGCAGCTCACAGTTTGGGGGTAGGGACACTGAAGCTTTCTTT. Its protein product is CASSSQFGGRDTEAFF. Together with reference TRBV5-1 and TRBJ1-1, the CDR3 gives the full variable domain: KAGVTQTPRYLIKTRGQQVTLSCSPISGHRSVSWYQQTPGQGLQFLFEYFSETQRNKGNFPGRFSGRQFSNSRSEMNVSTLELGDSALYLCASSSQFGGRDTEAFFGQGTRLTVV.

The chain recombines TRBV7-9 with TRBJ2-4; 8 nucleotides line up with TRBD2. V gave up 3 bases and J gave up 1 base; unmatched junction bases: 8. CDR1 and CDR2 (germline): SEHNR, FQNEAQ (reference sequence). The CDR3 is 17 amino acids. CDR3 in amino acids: CASSFSEAGVAKNIQYF. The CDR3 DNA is TGTGCCAGCAGCTTCTCTGAAGCGGGAGTTGCCAAAAACATTCAGTACTTC.

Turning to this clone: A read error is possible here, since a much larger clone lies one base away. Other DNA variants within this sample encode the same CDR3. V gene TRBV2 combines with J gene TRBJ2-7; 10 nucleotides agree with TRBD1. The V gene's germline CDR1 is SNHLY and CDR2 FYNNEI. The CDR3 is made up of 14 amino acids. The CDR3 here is CASSEGQGAYEQYF. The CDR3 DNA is TGTGCCAGCAGCGAAGGACAGGGGGCCTACGAGCAGTACTTC.

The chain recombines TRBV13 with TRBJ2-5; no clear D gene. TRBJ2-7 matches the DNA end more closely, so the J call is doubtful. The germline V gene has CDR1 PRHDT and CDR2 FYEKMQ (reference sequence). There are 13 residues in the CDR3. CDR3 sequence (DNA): TGTGCCAGCAGCCTCACACGATCCTACGAGCAGTACTTC. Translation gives CASSLTRSYEQYF.

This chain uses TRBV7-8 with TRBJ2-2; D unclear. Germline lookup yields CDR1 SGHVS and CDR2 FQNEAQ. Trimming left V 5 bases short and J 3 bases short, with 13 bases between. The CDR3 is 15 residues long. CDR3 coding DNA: TGTGCCAGCAGCCCGACTGACGATGACACCGGGGAGCTGTTTTTT. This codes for CASSPTDDDTGELFF.

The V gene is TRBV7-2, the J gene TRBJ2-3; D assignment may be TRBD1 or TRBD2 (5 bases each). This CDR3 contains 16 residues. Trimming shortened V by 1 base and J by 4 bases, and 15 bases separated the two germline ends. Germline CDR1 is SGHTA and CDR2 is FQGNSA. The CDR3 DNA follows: TGTGCCAGCAGCTTAGTCGCAGGGAGTATTTCAGATACGCAGTATTTT. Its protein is CASSLVAGSISDTQYF. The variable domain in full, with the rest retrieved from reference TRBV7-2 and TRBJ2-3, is GAGVSQSPSNKVTEKGKDVELRCDPISGHTALYWYRQSLGQGLEFLIYFQGNSAPDKSGLPSDRFSAERTGGSVSTLTIQRTQQEDSAVYLCASSLVAGSISDTQYFGPGTRLTVL.

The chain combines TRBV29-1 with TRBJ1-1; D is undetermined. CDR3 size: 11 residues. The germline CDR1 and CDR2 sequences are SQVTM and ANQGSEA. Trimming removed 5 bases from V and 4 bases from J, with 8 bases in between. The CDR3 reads CSVSGLTEAFF. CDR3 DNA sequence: TGCAGCGTTTCCGGACTCACTGAAGCTTTCTTT. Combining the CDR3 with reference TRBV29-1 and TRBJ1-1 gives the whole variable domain SAVISQKPSRDICQRGTSLTIQCQVDSQVTMMFWYRQQPGQSLTLIATANQGSEATYESGFVIDKFPISRPNLTFSTLTVSNMSPEDSSIYLCSVSGLTEAFFGQGTRLTVV.